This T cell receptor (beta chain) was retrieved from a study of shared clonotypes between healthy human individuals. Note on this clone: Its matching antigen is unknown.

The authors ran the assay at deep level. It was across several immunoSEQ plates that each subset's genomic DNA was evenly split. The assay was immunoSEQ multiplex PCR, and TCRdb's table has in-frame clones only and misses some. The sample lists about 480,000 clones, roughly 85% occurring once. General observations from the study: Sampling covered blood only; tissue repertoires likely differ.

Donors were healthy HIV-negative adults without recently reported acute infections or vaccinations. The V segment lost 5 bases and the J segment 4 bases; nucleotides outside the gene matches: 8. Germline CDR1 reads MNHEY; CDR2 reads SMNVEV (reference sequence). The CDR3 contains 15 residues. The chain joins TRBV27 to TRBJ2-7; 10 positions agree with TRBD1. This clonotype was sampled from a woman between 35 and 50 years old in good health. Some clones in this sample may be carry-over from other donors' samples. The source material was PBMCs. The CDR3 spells CASSKRTGGVYEQYF. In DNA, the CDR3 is TGTGCCAGCAGTAAACGGACAGGGGGGGTTTACGAGCAGTACTTC.